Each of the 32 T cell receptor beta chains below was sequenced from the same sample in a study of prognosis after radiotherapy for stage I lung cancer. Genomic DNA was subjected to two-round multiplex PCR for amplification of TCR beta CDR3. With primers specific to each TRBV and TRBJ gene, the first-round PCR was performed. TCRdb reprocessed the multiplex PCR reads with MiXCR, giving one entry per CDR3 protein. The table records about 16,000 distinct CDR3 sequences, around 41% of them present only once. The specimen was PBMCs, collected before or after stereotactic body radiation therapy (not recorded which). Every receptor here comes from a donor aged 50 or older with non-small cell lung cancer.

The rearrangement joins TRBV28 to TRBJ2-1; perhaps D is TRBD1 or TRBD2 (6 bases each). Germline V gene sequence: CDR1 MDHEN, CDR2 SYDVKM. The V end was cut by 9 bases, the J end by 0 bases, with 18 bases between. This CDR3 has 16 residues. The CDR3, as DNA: TGTGCCAGTACATTAGGGGGGTCTGGCTCCTACAATGAGCAGTTCTTC. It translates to CASTLGGSGSYNEQFF.

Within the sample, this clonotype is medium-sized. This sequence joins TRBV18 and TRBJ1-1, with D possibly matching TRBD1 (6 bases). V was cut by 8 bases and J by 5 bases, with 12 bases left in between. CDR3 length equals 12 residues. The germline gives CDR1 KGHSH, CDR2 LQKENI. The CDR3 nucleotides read TGTGCCAGCGGCGGGGGGCGGACTGAAGCTTTCTTT. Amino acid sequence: CASGGGRTEAFF.

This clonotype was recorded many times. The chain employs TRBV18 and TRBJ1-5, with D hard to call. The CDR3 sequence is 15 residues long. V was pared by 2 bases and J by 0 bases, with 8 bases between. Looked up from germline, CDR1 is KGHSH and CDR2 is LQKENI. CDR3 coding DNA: TGTGCCAGCTCACCAGGCGAGTATAGCAATCAGCCCCAGCATTTT. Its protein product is CASSPGEYSNQPQHF.

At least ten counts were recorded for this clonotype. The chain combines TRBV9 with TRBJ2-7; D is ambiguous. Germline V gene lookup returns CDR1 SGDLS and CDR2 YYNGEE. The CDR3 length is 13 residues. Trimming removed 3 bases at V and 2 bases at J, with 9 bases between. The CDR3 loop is CASSDTQTYEQYF. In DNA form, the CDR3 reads TGTGCCAGCAGCGACACACAGACCTACGAGCAGTACTTC. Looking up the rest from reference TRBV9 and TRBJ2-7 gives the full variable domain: DSGVTQTPKHLITATGQRVTLRCSPRSGDLSVYWYQQSLDQGLQFLIQYYNGEERAKGNILERFSAQQFPDLHSELNLSSLELGDSALYFCASSDTQTYEQYFGPGTRLTVT.

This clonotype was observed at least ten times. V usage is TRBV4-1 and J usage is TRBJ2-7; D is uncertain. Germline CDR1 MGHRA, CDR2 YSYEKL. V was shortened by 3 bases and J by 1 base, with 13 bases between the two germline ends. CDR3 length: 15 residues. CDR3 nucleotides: TGCGCCAGCAGCCAGGGCCGACTTATATCCTACGAGCAGTACTTC. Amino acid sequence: CASSQGRLISYEQYF.

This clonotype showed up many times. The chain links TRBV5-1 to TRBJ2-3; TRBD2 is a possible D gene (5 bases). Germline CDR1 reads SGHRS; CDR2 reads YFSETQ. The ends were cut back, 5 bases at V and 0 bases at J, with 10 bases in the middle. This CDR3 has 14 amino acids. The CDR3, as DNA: TGCGCCAGCAGTTTCAGCGGAAGCACAGATACGCAGTATTTT. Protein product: CASSFSGSTDTQYF.

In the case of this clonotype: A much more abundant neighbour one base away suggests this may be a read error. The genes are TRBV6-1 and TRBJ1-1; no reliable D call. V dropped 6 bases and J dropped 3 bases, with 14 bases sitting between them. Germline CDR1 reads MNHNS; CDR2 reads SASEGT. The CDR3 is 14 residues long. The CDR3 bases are TGTGCCAGCAGGAAGATAGGGATGGACACTGAAGCTTTCTTT. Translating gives CASRKIGMDTEAFF.

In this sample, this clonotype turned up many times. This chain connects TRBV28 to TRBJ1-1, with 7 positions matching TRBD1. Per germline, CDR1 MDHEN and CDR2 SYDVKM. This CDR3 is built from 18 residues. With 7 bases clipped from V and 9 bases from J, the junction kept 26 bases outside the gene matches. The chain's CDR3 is CASILSLPGGPINYKAFF. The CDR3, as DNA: TGTGCCAGCATACTCAGCCTTCCAGGGGGGCCTATTAATTACAAAGCTTTCTTT.

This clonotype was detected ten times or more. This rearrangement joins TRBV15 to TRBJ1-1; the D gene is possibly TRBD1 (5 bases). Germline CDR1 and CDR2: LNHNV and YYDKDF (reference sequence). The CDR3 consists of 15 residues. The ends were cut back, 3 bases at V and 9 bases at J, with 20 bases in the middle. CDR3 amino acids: CATSRSQGSVAQAFF. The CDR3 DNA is TGTGCCACCAGCAGGAGTCAGGGATCAGTGGCTCAAGCTTTCTTT.

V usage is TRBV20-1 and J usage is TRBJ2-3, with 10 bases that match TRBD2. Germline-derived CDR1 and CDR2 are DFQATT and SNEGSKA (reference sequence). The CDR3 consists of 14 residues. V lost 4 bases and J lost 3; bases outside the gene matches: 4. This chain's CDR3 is CSAISSGGTDTQYF. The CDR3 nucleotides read TGCAGTGCTATATCTAGCGGGGGAACAGATACGCAGTATTTT.

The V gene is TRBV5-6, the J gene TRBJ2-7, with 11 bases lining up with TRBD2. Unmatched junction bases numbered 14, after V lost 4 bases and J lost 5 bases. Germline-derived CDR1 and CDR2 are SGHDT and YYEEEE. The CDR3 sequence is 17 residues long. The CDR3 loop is CASSLTVLAGVKNEQYF. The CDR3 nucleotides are TGTGCCAGCAGCCTCACGGTACTAGCGGGAGTTAAGAACGAGCAGTACTTC.

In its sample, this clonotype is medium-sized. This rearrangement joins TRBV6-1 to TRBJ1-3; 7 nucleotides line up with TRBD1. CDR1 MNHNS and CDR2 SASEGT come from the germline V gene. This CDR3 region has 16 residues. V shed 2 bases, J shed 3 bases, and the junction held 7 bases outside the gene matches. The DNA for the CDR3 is TGTGCCAGCAGTGAAAGGCAGGGGGTTTTTGGAAACACCATATATTTT. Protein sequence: CASSERQGVFGNTIYF.

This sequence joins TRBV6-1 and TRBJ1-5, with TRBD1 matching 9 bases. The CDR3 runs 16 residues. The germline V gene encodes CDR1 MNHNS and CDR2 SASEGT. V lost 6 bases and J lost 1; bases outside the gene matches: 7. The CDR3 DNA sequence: TGTGCCAGCAGCACCGCCGGGACAGGGAGCAATCAGCCCCAGCATTTT. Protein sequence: CASSTAGTGSNQPQHF.

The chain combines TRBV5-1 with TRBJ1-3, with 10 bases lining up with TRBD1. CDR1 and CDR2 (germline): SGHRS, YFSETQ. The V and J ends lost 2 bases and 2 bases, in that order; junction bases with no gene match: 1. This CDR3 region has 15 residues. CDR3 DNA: TGCGCCAGCAGCTTCGGGACAGGGGCTGGAAACACCATATATTTT. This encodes CASSFGTGAGNTIYF.

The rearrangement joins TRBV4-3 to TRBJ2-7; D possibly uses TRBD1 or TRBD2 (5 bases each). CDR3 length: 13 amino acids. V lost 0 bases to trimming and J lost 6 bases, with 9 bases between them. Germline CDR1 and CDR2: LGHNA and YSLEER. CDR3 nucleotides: TGCGCCAGCAGCCAAGAGCTGAGGGGCGAGCAGTACTTC. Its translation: CASSQELRGEQYF.

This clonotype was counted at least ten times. The CDR3 sequence is CASSPLGGSYEQYF. The CDR3 DNA sequence: TGTGCCAGCAGCCCACTTGGGGGATCCTACGAGCAGTACTTC. The genes are TRBV9 and TRBJ2-7; D may correspond to TRBD1 or TRBD2 (5 bases each). V lost 4 bases and J 1 base, leaving 12 bases between the germline ends. Germline V gene lookup returns CDR1 SGDLS and CDR2 YYNGEE. The CDR3 spans 14 residues.

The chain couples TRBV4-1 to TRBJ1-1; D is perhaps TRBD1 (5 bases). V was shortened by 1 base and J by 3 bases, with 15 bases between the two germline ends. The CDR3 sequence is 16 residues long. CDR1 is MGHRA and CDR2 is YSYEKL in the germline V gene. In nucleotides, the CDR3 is TGCGCCAGCAGCCAAGGGGCAGGGATGTCGGACACTGAAGCTTTCTTT. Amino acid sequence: CASSQGAGMSDTEAFF.

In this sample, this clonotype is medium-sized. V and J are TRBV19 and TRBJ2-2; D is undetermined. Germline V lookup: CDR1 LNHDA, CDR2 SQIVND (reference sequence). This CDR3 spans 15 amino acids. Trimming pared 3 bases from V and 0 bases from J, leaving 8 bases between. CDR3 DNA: TGTGCCAGTAGTATTACCTACCCGAACACCGGGGAGCTGTTTTTT. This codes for CASSITYPNTGELFF. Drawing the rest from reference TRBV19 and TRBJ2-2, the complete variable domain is DGGITQSPKYLFRKEGQNVTLSCEQNLNHDAMYWYRQDPGQGLRLIYYSQIVNDFQKGDIAEGYSVSREKKESFPLTVTSAQKNPTAFYLCASSITYPNTGELFFGEGSRLTVL.

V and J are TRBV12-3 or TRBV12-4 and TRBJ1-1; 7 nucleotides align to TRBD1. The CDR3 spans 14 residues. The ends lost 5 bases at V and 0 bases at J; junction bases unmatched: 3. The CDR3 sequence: CASSGTALNTEAFF. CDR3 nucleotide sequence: TGTGCCAGCAGTGGGACAGCACTGAACACTGAAGCTTTCTTT.

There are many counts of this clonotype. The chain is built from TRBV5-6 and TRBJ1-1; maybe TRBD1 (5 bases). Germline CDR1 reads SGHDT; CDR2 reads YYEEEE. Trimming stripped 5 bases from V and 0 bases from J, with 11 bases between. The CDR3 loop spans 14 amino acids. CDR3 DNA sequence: TGTGCCAGCAGGAATCAGGGTCTGAACACTGAAGCTTTCTTT. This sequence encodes CASRNQGLNTEAFF.

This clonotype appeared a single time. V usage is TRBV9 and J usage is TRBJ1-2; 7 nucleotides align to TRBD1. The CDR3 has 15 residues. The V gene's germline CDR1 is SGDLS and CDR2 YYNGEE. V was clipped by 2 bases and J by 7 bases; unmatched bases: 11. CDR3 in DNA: TGTGCCAGCAGCGTCACGACGGCAGGGGGTCGTGGCTACACCTTC. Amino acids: CASSVTTAGGRGYTF.

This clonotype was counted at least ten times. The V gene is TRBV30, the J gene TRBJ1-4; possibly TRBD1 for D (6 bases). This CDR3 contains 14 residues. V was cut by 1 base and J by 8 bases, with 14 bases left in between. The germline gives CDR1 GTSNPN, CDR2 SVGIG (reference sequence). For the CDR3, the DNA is TGTGCCTGGAGTGCCAAGGGAGGGGGGGAAAAACTGTTTTTT. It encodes CAWSAKGGGEKLFF.

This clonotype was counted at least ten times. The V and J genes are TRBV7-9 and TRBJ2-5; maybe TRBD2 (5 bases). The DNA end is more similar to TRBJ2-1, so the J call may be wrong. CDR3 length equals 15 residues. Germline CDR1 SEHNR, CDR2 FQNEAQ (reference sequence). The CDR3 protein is CASSLTLGRLNEQFF. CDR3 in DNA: TGTGCCAGCAGCTTAACATTAGGGAGACTCAATGAGCAGTTCTTC.

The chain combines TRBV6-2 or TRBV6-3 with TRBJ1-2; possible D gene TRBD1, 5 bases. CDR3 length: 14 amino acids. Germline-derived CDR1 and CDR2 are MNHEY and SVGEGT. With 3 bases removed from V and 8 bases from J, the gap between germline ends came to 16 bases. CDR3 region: CASSYQRDSIGYTF. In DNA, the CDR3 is TGTGCCAGCAGTTATCAACGAGACAGTATCGGCTACACCTTC.

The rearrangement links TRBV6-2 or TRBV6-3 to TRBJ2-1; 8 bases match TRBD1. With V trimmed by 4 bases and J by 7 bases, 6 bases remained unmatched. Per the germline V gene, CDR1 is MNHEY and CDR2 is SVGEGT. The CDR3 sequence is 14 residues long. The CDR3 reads CASSFLRQGNEQFF. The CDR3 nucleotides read TGTGCCAGCAGTTTCCTTAGACAGGGGAATGAGCAGTTCTTC.

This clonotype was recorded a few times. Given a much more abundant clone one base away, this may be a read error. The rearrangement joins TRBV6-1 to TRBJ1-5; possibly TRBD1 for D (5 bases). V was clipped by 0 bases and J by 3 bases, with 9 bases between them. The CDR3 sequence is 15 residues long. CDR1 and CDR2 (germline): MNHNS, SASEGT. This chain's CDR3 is CASSEAGHINQPQHF. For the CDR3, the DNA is TGTGCCAGCAGTGAAGCCGGACATATCAATCAGCCCCAGCATTTT.

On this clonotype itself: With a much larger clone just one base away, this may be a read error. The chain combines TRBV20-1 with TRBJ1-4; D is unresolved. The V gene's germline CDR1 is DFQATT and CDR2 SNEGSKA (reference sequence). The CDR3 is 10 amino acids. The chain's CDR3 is CSMYSVELFF. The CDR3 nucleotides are TGCAGCATGTACTCTGTGGAACTGTTTTTT.

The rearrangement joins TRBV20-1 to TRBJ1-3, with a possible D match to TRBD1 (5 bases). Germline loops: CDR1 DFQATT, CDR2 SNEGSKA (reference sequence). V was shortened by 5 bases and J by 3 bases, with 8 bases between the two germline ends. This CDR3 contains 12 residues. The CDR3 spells CSAGGGGNTIYF. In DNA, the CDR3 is TGCAGTGCTGGGGGGGGTGGAAACACCATATATTTT.

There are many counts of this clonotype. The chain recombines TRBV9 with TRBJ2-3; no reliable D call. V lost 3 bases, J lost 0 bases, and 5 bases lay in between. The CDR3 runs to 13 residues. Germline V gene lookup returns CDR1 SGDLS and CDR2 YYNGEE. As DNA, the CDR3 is TGTGCCAGCAGCGCCATTAGCACAGATACGCAGTATTTT. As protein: CASSAISTDTQYF. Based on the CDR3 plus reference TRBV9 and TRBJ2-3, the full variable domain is DSGVTQTPKHLITATGQRVTLRCSPRSGDLSVYWYQQSLDQGLQFLIQYYNGEERAKGNILERFSAQQFPDLHSELNLSSLELGDSALYFCASSAISTDTQYFGPGTRLTVL.

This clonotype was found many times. The CDR3 here is CSVGTGDTQYF. CDR3 bases: TGCAGCGTTGGTACAGGGGATACGCAGTATTTT. V usage is TRBV29-1 and J usage is TRBJ2-3; TRBD1 might be the D (6 bases). Trimming removed 4 bases from V and 6 bases from J, with 8 bases in between. This CDR3 has 11 residues. Per the germline V gene, CDR1 is SQVTM and CDR2 is ANQGSEA.

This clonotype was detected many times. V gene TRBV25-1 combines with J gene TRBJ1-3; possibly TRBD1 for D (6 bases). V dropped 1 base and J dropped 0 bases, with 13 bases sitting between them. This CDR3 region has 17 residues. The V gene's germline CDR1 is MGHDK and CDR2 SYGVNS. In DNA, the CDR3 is TGTGCCAGCAGTGAATCGGGGTCCAGGGGCTCTGGAAACACCATATATTTT. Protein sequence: CASSESGSRGSGNTIYF.

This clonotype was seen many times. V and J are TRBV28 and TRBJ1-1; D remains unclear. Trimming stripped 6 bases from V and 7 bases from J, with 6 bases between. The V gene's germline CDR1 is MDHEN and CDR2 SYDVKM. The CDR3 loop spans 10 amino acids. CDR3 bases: TGTGCCAGCAGGGATGTTGAAGCTTTCTTT. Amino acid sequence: CASRDVEAFF.